These T cell receptor beta chains were read from a single sample in a study of blood T cell repertoires in COVID-19. Some clones are missing from TCRdb's copy, which holds only in-frame ones; the method was immunoSEQ multiplex PCR. Of approximately 100,000 clones listed, roughly 80% are singletons. The specimen was peripheral blood. These receptors all come from a man in his sixties with acute or convalescent COVID-19. Each CDR3 is given with its conserved first and last residue. D genes are given only for firm matches. Rows may omit the clone size; those that give it use once, few, many or a size class.

V gene	D gene	clone size	J gene	CDR3 DNA	CDR3 protein
TRBV9	TRBD2	-	TRBJ2-1	TGTGCCAGCAGGGTGGATAGCGGGAGAAAGAGCGGGAATGAGCAGTTCTTC	CASRVDSGRKSGNEQFF
TRBV5-4	-	-	TRBJ1-1	TGTGCCAGCAGCGCCGGGATTCGGGTTGAAGCTTTCTTT	CASSAGIRVEAFF
TRBV19	-	-	TRBJ1-5	TGTGCCAGTAGTATACGGCAGGGGCTGGATCAGCCCCAGCATTTT	CASSIRQGLDQPQHF
TRBV11-3	-	-	TRBJ1-1	TGTGCCAGCAGCTTAGGAGGGTTCATGAACACTGAAGCTTTCTTT	CASSLGGFMNTEAFF
TRBV21-1	-	-	TRBJ2-1	TGTGCCAGCAGCAAAAGGGACACAGGGGCCTACAATGAGCAGTTCTTC	CASSKRDTGAYNEQFF
TRBV19	-	-	TRBJ1-2	TGTGCCAGTAGTATGACAGGACTTAACTATGGCTACACCTTC	CASSMTGLNYGYTF
TRBV7-2	TRBD2	-	TRBJ2-3	TGTGCCAGCAGCTTAGTTTGGACTAGTTTCCCCCCAGATACGCAGTATTTT	CASSLVWTSFPPDTQYF
TRBV15	-	-	TRBJ2-5	TGTGCCACCAGCAGAGCGGGGGGCGGTGAGACCCAGTACTTC	CATSRAGGGETQYF
TRBV7-2	-	-	TRBJ1-5	TGTGCCAGCAGCTTATACAGGGATAGCAATCAGCCCCAGCATTTT	CASSLYRDSNQPQHF
TRBV5-1	TRBD2	-	TRBJ2-2	TGCGCCAGCAGGGGCGGGAGCGCCGGCACCGGGGAGCTGTTTTTT	CASRGGSAGTGELFF
TRBV30	-	-	TRBJ2-7	TGTGCCTGGCGGCAGGGGCTAAGCGAGCAGTACTTC	CAWRQGLSEQYF
TRBV19	-	-	TRBJ1-2	TGTGCCAGTAGTATAGTGCCACAGGGACAACTCTATGGCTACACCTTC	CASSIVPQGQLYGYTF
TRBV18	-	-	TRBJ2-3	TGTGCCAGCTCACCAACCGGAAGGGGTTATGAAGATACGCAGTATTTT	CASSPTGRGYEDTQYF
TRBV4-1	-	-	TRBJ2-1	TGCGCCAGCAGCCAACAAGACATGTACAATGAGCAGTTCTTC	CASSQQDMYNEQFF
TRBV7-6	TRBD1	-	TRBJ2-7	TGTGCCAGCAGCTTTCGGGACAGTTTCTACGAGCAGTACTTC	CASSFRDSFYEQYF
TRBV5-1	TRBD1	-	TRBJ1-4	TGCGCCAGCAGCGTCCAGGGGGGTTGGAATGAAAAACTGTTTTTT	CASSVQGGWNEKLFF
TRBV14	TRBD1	-	TRBJ2-2	TGTGCCAGCAGCCAAGACTCGGGCACAGGACAGGGCTGGACCGGGGAGCTGTTTTTT	CASSQDSGTGQGWTGELFF
TRBV9	TRBD2	-	TRBJ2-2	TGTGCCAGCAGCGTAGCGGGAGGGCTTAAGACCGGGGAGCTGTTTTTT	CASSVAGGLKTGELFF
TRBV19	TRBD2	-	TRBJ2-3	TGTGCCAGTTGTACGAGCGGGAGCGGTGCAGATACGCAGTATTTT	CASCTSGSGADTQYF
TRBV7-2	TRBD1	-	TRBJ1-5	TGTGCCAGCAGTCTGACAGGGGGCAATCAGCCCCAGCATTTT	CASSLTGGNQPQHF
TRBV5-4	TRBD1	-	TRBJ2-7	TGTGCCAGCCGAGACAGGGGAAGCTCCTACGAGCAGTACTTC	CASRDRGSSYEQYF
TRBV27	TRBD2	-	TRBJ2-5	TGTGCCAGCACCGCAGCGGGGCAAGAGACCCAGTACTTC	CASTAAGQETQYF
TRBV30	TRBD1	-	TRBJ1-5	TGTGCCTGGACTGACAGGGCTCCCAATCAGCCCCAGCATTTT	CAWTDRAPNQPQHF
TRBV7-6	TRBD2	-	TRBJ2-4	TGTGCCAGCAGCTTAGCCTTGTCTAGCGGGTCACAGTACGGCGCCAAAAACATTCAGTACTTC	CASSLALSSGSQYGAKNIQYF
TRBV28	TRBD2	-	TRBJ2-7	TGTGCCAGCAGTTTTGTGGGACTAGCGGGAGGGCCACACGAGCAGTACTTC	CASSFVGLAGGPHEQYF
TRBV6-5	TRBD1	few	TRBJ1-6	TGTGCCAGCACAACAGGGGTTTCACCCCTCCACTTT	CASTTGVSPLHF